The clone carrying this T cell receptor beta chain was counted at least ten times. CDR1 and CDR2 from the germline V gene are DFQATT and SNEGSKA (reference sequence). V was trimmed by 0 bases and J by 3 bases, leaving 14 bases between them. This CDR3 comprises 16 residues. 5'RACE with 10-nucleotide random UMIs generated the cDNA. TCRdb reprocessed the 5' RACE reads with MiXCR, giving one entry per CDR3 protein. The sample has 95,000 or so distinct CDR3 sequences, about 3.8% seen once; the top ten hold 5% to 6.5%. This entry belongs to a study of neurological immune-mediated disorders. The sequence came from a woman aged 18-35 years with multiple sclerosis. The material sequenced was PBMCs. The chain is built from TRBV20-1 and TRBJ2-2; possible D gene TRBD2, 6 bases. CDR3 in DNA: TGCAGTGCTAGAGACGGATCGGGGGAATACACCGGGGAGCTGTTTTTT. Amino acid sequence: CSARDGSGEYTGELFF.